The T cell receptor (beta chain) described here comes from a study of post-analysis software for immune sequencing data. The CDR3 consists of 15 residues. Germline values: CDR1 LGHNA, CDR2 YSLEER. The study's findings and limits: Among multiple sclerosis patients, normalized Chao1 diversity was significantly below that of controls. The five TRBV segments detected at higher frequency in patients than in controls included TRBV5-6, TRBV5-1 and TRBV20-1.

Unique molecular identifiers were present in the TCR beta cDNA libraries. TCRdb re-derived calls from the PCR reads in MiXCR, one entry per CDR3 protein. The data contain roughly 800,000 distinct CDR3 sequences, less than 35% of them singletons. A remark on this clonotype: The antigen is undetermined. This could be a read error, since a much larger clone is one nucleotide away.

The TCR originated in a girl aged 10-17 years with multiple sclerosis. Sequenced material: blood. The chain is built from TRBV4-3 and TRBJ2-7; 8 bases are a match to TRBD2. The CDR3 here is CASSPASGSSYERYF. For the CDR3, the DNA is TGCGCCAGCAGCCCAGCGAGCGGGAGCTCCTACGAGCGGTACTTC.